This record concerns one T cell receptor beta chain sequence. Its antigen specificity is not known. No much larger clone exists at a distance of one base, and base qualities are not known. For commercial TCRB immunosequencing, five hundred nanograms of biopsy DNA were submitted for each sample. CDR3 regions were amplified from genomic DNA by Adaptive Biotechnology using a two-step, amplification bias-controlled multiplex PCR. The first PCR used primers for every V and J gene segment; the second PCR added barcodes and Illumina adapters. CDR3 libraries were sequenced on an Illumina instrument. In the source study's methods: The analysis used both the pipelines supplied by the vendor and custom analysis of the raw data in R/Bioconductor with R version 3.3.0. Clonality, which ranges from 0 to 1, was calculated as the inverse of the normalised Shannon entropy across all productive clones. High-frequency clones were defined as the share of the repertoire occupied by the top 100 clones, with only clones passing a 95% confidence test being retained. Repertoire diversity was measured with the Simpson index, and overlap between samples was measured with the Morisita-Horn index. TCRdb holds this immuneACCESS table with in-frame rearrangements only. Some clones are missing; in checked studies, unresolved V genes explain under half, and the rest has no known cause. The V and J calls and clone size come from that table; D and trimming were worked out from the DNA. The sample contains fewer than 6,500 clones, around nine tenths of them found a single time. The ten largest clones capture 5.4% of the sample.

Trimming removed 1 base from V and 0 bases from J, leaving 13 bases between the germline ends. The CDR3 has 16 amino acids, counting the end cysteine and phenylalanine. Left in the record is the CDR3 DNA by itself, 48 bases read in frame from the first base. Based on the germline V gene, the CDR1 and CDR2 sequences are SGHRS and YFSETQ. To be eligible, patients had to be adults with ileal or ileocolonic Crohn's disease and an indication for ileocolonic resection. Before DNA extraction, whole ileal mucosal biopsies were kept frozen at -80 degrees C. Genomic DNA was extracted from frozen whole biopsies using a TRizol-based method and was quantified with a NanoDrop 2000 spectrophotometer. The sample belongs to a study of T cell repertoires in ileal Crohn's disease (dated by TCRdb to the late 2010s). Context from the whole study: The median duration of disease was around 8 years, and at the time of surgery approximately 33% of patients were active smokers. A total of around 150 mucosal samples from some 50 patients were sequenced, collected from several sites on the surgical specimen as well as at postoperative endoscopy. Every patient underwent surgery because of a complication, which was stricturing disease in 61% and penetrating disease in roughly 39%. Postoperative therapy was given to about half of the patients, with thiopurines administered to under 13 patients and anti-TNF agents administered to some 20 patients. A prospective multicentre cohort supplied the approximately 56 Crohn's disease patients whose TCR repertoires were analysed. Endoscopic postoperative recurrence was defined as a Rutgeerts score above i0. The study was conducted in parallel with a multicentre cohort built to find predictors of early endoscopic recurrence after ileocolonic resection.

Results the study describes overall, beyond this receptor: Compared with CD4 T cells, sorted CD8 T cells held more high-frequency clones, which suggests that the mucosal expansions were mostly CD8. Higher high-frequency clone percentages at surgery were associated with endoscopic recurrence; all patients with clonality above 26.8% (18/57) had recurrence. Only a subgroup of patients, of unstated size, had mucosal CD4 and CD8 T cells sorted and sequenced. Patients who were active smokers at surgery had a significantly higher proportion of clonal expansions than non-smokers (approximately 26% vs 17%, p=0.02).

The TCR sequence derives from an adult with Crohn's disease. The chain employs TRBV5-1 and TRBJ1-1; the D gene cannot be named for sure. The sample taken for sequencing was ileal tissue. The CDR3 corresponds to CASSLYPPGLNTEAFF. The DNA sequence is TGCGCCAGCAGCTTGTATCCCCCAGGATTGAACACTGAAGCTTTCTTT.